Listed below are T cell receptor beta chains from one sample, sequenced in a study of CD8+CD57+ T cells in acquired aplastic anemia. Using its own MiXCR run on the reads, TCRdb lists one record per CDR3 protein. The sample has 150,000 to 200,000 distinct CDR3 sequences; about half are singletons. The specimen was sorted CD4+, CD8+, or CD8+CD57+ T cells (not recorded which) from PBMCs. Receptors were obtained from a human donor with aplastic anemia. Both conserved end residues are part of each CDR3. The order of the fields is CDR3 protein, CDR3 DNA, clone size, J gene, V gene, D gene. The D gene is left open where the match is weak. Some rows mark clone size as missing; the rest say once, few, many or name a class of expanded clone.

cdr3_aa: CASSTRYEQFF
cdr3_nt: TGTGCCAGCAGCACCCGATATGAGCAGTTCTTC
clone_size: -
j_call: TRBJ2-1
v_call: TRBV11-2
d_call: -

cdr3_aa: CASSLKADRYNSPLHF
cdr3_nt: TGTGCCAGCAGCTTAAAAGCGGACCGCTATAATTCACCCCTCCACTTT
clone_size: many
j_call: TRBJ1-6
v_call: TRBV11-1
d_call: -

cdr3_aa: CASSLSEATNEKLFF
cdr3_nt: TGCGCCAGCAGCTTATCGGAGGCAACTAATGAAAAACTGTTTTTT
clone_size: -
j_call: TRBJ1-4
v_call: TRBV5-1
d_call: -

cdr3_aa: CASSFLQGDTEAFF
cdr3_nt: TGTGCCAGCAGTTTTCTCCAGGGCGACACTGAAGCTTTCTTT
clone_size: many
j_call: TRBJ1-1
v_call: TRBV12-3/TRBV12-4
d_call: -

cdr3_aa: CASSMNARGRANAGELSF
cdr3_nt: TGTGCCAGTAGTATGAATGCTCGCGGGAGGGCGAACGCCGGGGAGCTGTCTTTT
clone_size: -
j_call: TRBJ2-2
v_call: TRBV19
d_call: TRBD2

cdr3_aa: CATSEVGIGPISFYF
cdr3_nt: TGTGCCACCAGTGAGGTTGGAATTGGTCCAATCAGTTTCTACTTC
clone_size: once
j_call: TRBJ2-7
v_call: TRBV24-1
d_call: -

cdr3_aa: CASSEGTSGYNEQFF
cdr3_nt: TGTGCCAGCAGTGAAGGGACTAGCGGATACAATGAGCAGTTCTTC
clone_size: once
j_call: TRBJ2-1
v_call: TRBV2
d_call: TRBD2

cdr3_aa: CATSDPDRVQFF
cdr3_nt: TGTGCCACCAGTGATCCTGACAGGGTACAGTTCTTC
clone_size: many
j_call: TRBJ2-1
v_call: TRBV24-1
d_call: TRBD1

cdr3_aa: CASSLLPNEKLFF
cdr3_nt: TGTGCCAGCAGCTTGCTCCCTAATGAAAAACTGTTTTTT
clone_size: many
j_call: TRBJ1-4
v_call: TRBV5-4
d_call: -

cdr3_aa: CAISGLDNEQFF
cdr3_nt: TGTGCCATCAGCGGACTCGACAATGAGCAGTTCTTC
clone_size: few
j_call: TRBJ2-1
v_call: TRBV10-3
d_call: -

cdr3_aa: CASSESGQPIYGYTF
cdr3_nt: TGTGCCAGCAGTGAAAGTGGTCAGCCTATCTATGGCTACACCTTC
clone_size: many
j_call: TRBJ1-2
v_call: TRBV6-1
d_call: -

cdr3_aa: CASSFRGSSYEQYF
cdr3_nt: TGTGCCAGCAGTTTCCGGGGGAGCTCCTACGAGCAGTACTTC
clone_size: few
j_call: TRBJ2-7
v_call: TRBV27
d_call: -

cdr3_aa: CASSLKASGAKNIQYF
cdr3_nt: TGTGCCAGCAGCTTAAAAGCAAGTGGAGCCAAAAACATTCAGTACTTC
clone_size: -
j_call: TRBJ2-4
v_call: TRBV11-2
d_call: -

cdr3_aa: CASSLIGRGGSEQYF
cdr3_nt: TGTGCCAGCAGCTTAATAGGCCGGGGGGGTAGCGAGCAGTACTTC
clone_size: many
j_call: TRBJ2-7
v_call: TRBV7-9
d_call: TRBD2

cdr3_aa: CASSSPGQGDWEQYF
cdr3_nt: TGTGCCAGCAGCTCCCCGGGACAGGGAGATTGGGAGCAGTACTTC
clone_size: many
j_call: TRBJ2-7
v_call: TRBV7-2
d_call: TRBD1

cdr3_aa: CASSENYGYTF
cdr3_nt: TGTGCCAGCAGTGAAAACTATGGCTACACCTTC
clone_size: many
j_call: TRBJ1-2
v_call: TRBV2
d_call: -

cdr3_aa: CASSFPGRLETQYF
cdr3_nt: TGTGCCAGCAGCTTTCCAGGGAGGTTGGAGACCCAGTACTTC
clone_size: -
j_call: TRBJ2-5
v_call: TRBV7-2
d_call: -

cdr3_aa: CSASPGLKGGHEQFF
cdr3_nt: TGCAGTGCTAGTCCGGGACTAAAGGGGGGGCATGAGCAGTTCTTC
clone_size: many
j_call: TRBJ2-1
v_call: TRBV20-1
d_call: -

cdr3_aa: CASSQDPRTGELFF
cdr3_nt: TGTGCCAGCAGCCAAGACCCCAGGACCGGGGAGCTGTTTTTT
clone_size: few
j_call: TRBJ2-2
v_call: TRBV2
d_call: -

cdr3_aa: CASSPQVTEAFF
cdr3_nt: TGTGCCAGCAGTCCCCAGGTCACTGAAGCTTTCTTT
clone_size: few
j_call: TRBJ1-1
v_call: TRBV7-8
d_call: -

cdr3_aa: CASSDSGANYGYTF
cdr3_nt: TGTGCCAGCAGTGATAGCGGTGCTAACTATGGCTACACCTTC
clone_size: -
j_call: TRBJ1-2
v_call: TRBV2
d_call: -

cdr3_aa: CASSWGQGRRAFF
cdr3_nt: TGTGCCAGCAGTTGGGGACAGGGAAGGAGAGCTTTCTTT
clone_size: few
j_call: TRBJ1-1
v_call: TRBV12-3/TRBV12-4
d_call: TRBD1

cdr3_aa: CASSPPTGTPIDEQFF
cdr3_nt: TGTGCCAGCTCACCCCCGACAGGGACGCCGATCGATGAGCAGTTCTTC
clone_size: -
j_call: TRBJ2-1
v_call: TRBV18
d_call: TRBD1

cdr3_aa: CASSTPSGRAASTDTQYF
cdr3_nt: TGTGCCAGCAGCACCCCTAGCGGGAGGGCCGCTAGCACAGATACGCAGTATTTT
clone_size: -
j_call: TRBJ2-3
v_call: TRBV13
d_call: TRBD2

cdr3_aa: CASSPNPWGQPQHF
cdr3_nt: TGTGCCAGCAGCCCAAATCCGTGGGGTCAGCCCCAGCATTTT
clone_size: -
j_call: TRBJ1-5
v_call: TRBV7-9
d_call: -

cdr3_aa: CASSSRQGMADTQYF
cdr3_nt: TGTGCCAGCAGCTCCCGACAGGGAATGGCAGATACGCAGTATTTT
clone_size: -
j_call: TRBJ2-3
v_call: TRBV7-3
d_call: TRBD1

cdr3_aa: CASSPRQHTQYF
cdr3_nt: TGTGCCAGCAGCCCTAGACAGCATACGCAGTATTTT
clone_size: few
j_call: TRBJ2-3
v_call: TRBV7-3
d_call: -

cdr3_aa: CATSRVAGDTEAFF
cdr3_nt: TGTGCCACCAGCAGAGTAGCGGGGGACACTGAAGCTTTCTTT
clone_size: -
j_call: TRBJ1-1
v_call: TRBV15
d_call: -

cdr3_aa: CASSPRQGAFEQYF
cdr3_nt: TGTGCCAGCTCACCGCGACAGGGGGCGTTCGAGCAGTACTTC
clone_size: few
j_call: TRBJ2-7
v_call: TRBV18
d_call: TRBD1

cdr3_aa: CATARAGTSYNEQFF
cdr3_nt: TGTGCCACCGCGAGGGCGGGAACGTCCTACAATGAGCAGTTCTTC
clone_size: -
j_call: TRBJ2-1
v_call: TRBV2
d_call: -

cdr3_aa: CASSLQGAHEQYF
cdr3_nt: TGCGCCAGCAGCCTCCAGGGGGCCCACGAGCAGTACTTC
clone_size: once
j_call: TRBJ2-7
v_call: TRBV4-3
d_call: TRBD1

cdr3_aa: CASKRTSGHTDTQYF
cdr3_nt: TGTGCCAGCAAGCGAACTAGCGGGCACACAGATACGCAGTATTTT
clone_size: -
j_call: TRBJ2-3
v_call: TRBV9
d_call: TRBD2

cdr3_aa: CATSSNRARDTEAFF
cdr3_nt: TGTGCCACCAGCAGTAATCGGGCACGGGACACTGAAGCTTTCTTT
clone_size: once
j_call: TRBJ1-1
v_call: TRBV15
d_call: -

cdr3_aa: CASSVGRLAGGPYEQYF
cdr3_nt: TGTGCCAGCAGCGTAGGCCGACTAGCGGGAGGCCCCTACGAGCAGTACTTC
clone_size: many
j_call: TRBJ2-7
v_call: TRBV9
d_call: TRBD2

cdr3_aa: CASSYRDREADEQFF
cdr3_nt: TGTGCCAGCAGCTACCGGGACAGGGAGGCCGATGAGCAGTTCTTC
clone_size: -
j_call: TRBJ2-1
v_call: TRBV9
d_call: TRBD1

cdr3_aa: CASSLIGTGEAFF
cdr3_nt: TGTGCCAGCAGCTTAATTGGGACAGGTGAAGCTTTCTTT
clone_size: few
j_call: TRBJ1-1
v_call: TRBV7-3
d_call: TRBD1

cdr3_aa: CAISDLDRGSTDTQYF
cdr3_nt: TGTGCCATCAGTGATCTAGACAGGGGAAGCACAGATACGCAGTATTTT
clone_size: few
j_call: TRBJ2-3
v_call: TRBV10-3
d_call: TRBD1

cdr3_aa: CSVEVDRAYEQYF
cdr3_nt: TGCAGCGTGGAGGTTGACAGAGCCTACGAGCAGTACTTC
clone_size: many
j_call: TRBJ2-7
v_call: TRBV29-1
d_call: -

cdr3_aa: CASSTTEAFF
cdr3_nt: TGTGCCAGCTCTACCACTGAAGCTTTCTTT
clone_size: -
j_call: TRBJ1-1
v_call: TRBV2
d_call: -

cdr3_aa: CASSDSVGSSTDTQYF
cdr3_nt: TGTGCCAGCAGTGACTCTGTGGGATCATCCACAGATACGCAGTATTTT
clone_size: few
j_call: TRBJ2-3
v_call: TRBV6-4
d_call: -

cdr3_aa: CASSVNGPEAFF
cdr3_nt: TGTGCCAGCAGTGTAAATGGACCTGAAGCTTTCTTT
clone_size: -
j_call: TRBJ1-1
v_call: TRBV2
d_call: -

cdr3_aa: CASRIGTGKHSNQPQHF
cdr3_nt: TGCGCCAGCAGAATCGGGACAGGGAAACATAGCAATCAGCCCCAGCATTTT
clone_size: many
j_call: TRBJ1-5
v_call: TRBV10-1
d_call: TRBD1